Following are 3 T cell receptor beta chains from one sample sequenced in a study of cytotoxic CD8 clonotypes in ibrutinib-treated CLL. The repertoire was sequenced with immunoSEQ multiplex PCR; TCRdb's copy has only in-frame clones and lacks some. The sample gives over 150,000 clones, roughly 72% of which show up once; roughly an eighth is in the top ten. This specimen consisted of PBMCs, obtained after 24 months of ibrutinib treatment. The source is a human donor with chronic lymphocytic leukemia.

This clone has just a few counts. The chain joins TRBV19 to TRBJ2-1; TRBD1 aligns across 10 bases. The ends lost 3 bases at V and 7 bases at J; junction bases unmatched: 9. Germline V gives CDR1 LNHDA, CDR2 SQIVND (reference sequence). This CDR3 is 16 amino acids long. The chain's CDR3 is CASSISPRTGGNEQFF. The CDR3 DNA follows: TGTGCCAGTAGTATTTCCCCCCGGACAGGGGGGAATGAGCAGTTCTTC.

About this clone: Other DNA variants within this sample encode the same CDR3. The genes are TRBV7-9 and TRBJ2-1; TRBD2 matches 11 bases. CDR3 length: 14 amino acids. Germline values: CDR1 SEHNR, CDR2 FQNEAQ (reference sequence). V lost 2 bases and J lost 6; bases outside the gene matches: 0. The CDR3 here is CASSLTSGSNEQFF. The CDR3 region has the DNA TGTGCCAGCAGCTTAACTAGCGGGAGCAATGAGCAGTTCTTC.

The CDR3 sequence: CASSLDYFSSYEQYF. CDR3 DNA: TGTGCCAGCAGCTTAGATTATTTTAGTTCCTACGAGCAGTACTTC. The chain recombines TRBV7-2 with TRBJ2-7, with D uncertain. The CDR3 loop spans 15 amino acids. CDR1 is SGHTA, CDR2 FQGNSA, per germline. The germline V and J ends were trimmed by 1 base and 1 base, with 11 bases remaining between them.